This TCR beta chain was identified in a study of T cells in localized non-small cell lung cancer. On this clone itself: Antigen specificity is unknown.

Whole-study results and caveats: The study detected a median roughly 50 of the top 100 tumor clones in adjacent lung. In uninvolved adjacent lung, T cell clonality reached its highest value, exceeding tumor.

The protocol was immunoSEQ multiplex PCR, while the TCRdb copy is restricted to in-frame clones and leaves out a portion. The sample contains roughly 50,000 clones, roughly nine tenths of which appear only once. The V and J ends lost 6 bases and 1 base, in that order; junction bases with no gene match: 3. The CDR3 is 14 amino acids. The TCR originated in a man between 35 and 75 years old with stage I lung adenocarcinoma. The rearrangement joins TRBV7-1 to TRBJ2-7; 10 bases align to TRBD2. TRBV7-1 is an ORF for which the function is uncertain. This specimen was peripheral blood, taken before any cancer treatment. The CDR3 region is CASRASGGSYEQYF. CDR3 sequence (DNA): TGTGCCAGCAGGGCTAGCGGGGGTTCCTACGAGCAGTACTTC.